What follows are 19 T cell receptor beta chains derived from one specimen sequenced in a study of cytomegalovirus exposure and HLA in healthy donors. Primers for the PCR totalled 60 Vbeta and 13 Jbeta. Here immunoSEQ multiplex PCR was the method, and the copy in TCRdb shows in-frame clones only, minus some. The data show about 210,000 clones, 82% seen once. What was sequenced was PBMCs. These receptors were obtained from a man aged 35 to 55 in good health and CMV-seropositive.

This clone has just a few counts. J is TRBJ1-1 and V is TRBV10-3; tentatively, D is TRBD1 (6 bases). V lost 8 bases to trimming and J lost 1 base, with 11 bases between them. This CDR3 is 13 amino acids long. Germline assignment: CDR1 ENHRY and CDR2 SYGVKD. CDR3 residues: CAIGWTANTEAFF. CDR3 coding DNA: TGTGCCATCGGATGGACAGCGAACACTGAAGCTTTCTTT.

The chain joins TRBV2 to TRBJ1-6, with TRBD1 matching over 8 bases. The germline V gene encodes CDR1 SNHLY and CDR2 FYNNEI. The CDR3 covers 15 residues. The J segment lost 5 bases and the V segment lost 6 bases, leaving 6 bases of the junction unmatched. The CDR3 coding sequence is TGTGCCAGCAGGCAGGGGGCGCGGGATAATTCACCCCTCCACTTT. Amino acid sequence: CASRQGARDNSPLHF. Drawing the rest from reference TRBV2 and TRBJ1-6, the complete variable domain is EPEVTQTPSHQVTQMGQEVILRCVPISNHLYFYWYRQILGQKVEFLVSFYNNEISEKSEIFDDQFSVERPDGSNFTLKIRSTKLEDSAMYFCASRQGARDNSPLHFGNGTRLTVT.

The chain joins TRBV4-2 to TRBJ2-1; 11 bases align to TRBD2. J lost 2 bases, V lost 2 bases, and 14 bases had no gene match. CDR3 length equals 20 residues. The germline V gene encodes CDR1 LGHNA and CDR2 YNFKEQ. CDR3 region: CASSQYAPPTSGGTYNEQFF. The DNA of the CDR3 is TGTGCCAGCAGCCAATACGCTCCCCCCACTAGCGGGGGCACCTACAATGAGCAGTTCTTC.

The J gene is TRBJ1-5, the V gene TRBV18; 7 positions match TRBD1. The V gene's germline CDR1 is KGHSH and CDR2 LQKENI. V lost 3 bases and J lost 3; bases outside the gene matches: 11. The CDR3 has 17 residues. CDR3 coding DNA: TGTGCCAGCTCACCCCAGCACCTACAGGGGAACAATCAGCCCCAGCATTTT. Protein: CASSPQHLQGNNQPQHF.

V and J are TRBV5-1 and TRBJ2-2; TRBD2 aligns across 7 bases. The CDR3 spans 14 residues. Germline V CDR1 and CDR2: SGHRS, YFSETQ. Trimming cost V 7 bases and J 4 bases; bases outside gene matches: 7. CDR3 in amino acids: CASGRGYGTGELFF. The CDR3 DNA reads as TGCGCCAGCGGGAGGGGCTACGGCACCGGGGAGCTGTTTTTT.

The J gene is TRBJ2-1, the V gene TRBV7-9; perhaps TRBD2 as D (6 bases). Between the trimmed V and J ends, which lost 4 bases and 4 bases, there was a span of 20 bases. Germline lookup yields CDR1 SEHNR and CDR2 FQNEAQ (reference sequence). The CDR3 has 17 residues. CDR3 protein: CASSSVIGGEGYNEQFF. The DNA for the CDR3 is TGTGCCAGCAGCTCAGTGATCGGGGGAGAGGGGTACAATGAGCAGTTCTTC.

The chain recombines TRBV19 with TRBJ2-7; 7 bases fit TRBD1. V was clipped by 5 bases and J by 0 bases; unmatched bases: 10. The CDR3 has 16 amino acids. Germline V gives CDR1 LNHDA, CDR2 SQIVND (reference sequence). The CDR3 DNA follows: TGTGCCAGTAGTGCGGCAGGGGGTATTAGCTCCTACGAGCAGTACTTC. Translated: CASSAAGGISSYEQYF.

The chain combines TRBV2 with TRBJ1-2, with D uncertain. Trimming pared 6 bases from V and 8 bases from J, leaving 16 bases between. Germline values: CDR1 SNHLY, CDR2 FYNNEI. The length of the CDR3 is 13 residues. The CDR3, as DNA: TGTGCCAGCAGGGAGAACCCCGTGGAAGGCTACACCTTC. This encodes CASRENPVEGYTF. Combining the CDR3 with reference TRBV2 and TRBJ1-2 gives the whole variable domain EPEVTQTPSHQVTQMGQEVILRCVPISNHLYFYWYRQILGQKVEFLVSFYNNEISEKSEIFDDQFSVERPDGSNFTLKIRSTKLEDSAMYFCASRENPVEGYTFGSGTRLTVV.

The CDR3 loop reads CASSLGVAGGHDEQYV. The CDR3 DNA reads as TGTGCCAGCAGCTTAGGGGTAGCGGGAGGGCACGACGAGCAGTACGTC. This chain joins TRBV7-9 and TRBJ2-7; TRBD2 agrees at 11 bases. CDR1 is SEHNR, CDR2 FQNEAQ, per germline (reference sequence). The CDR3 loop spans 16 amino acids. Trimming took 1 base from V and 5 from J; bases not matched to a gene: 7.

The chain has TRBV30 and TRBJ2-4; 9 bases are shared with TRBD1. V trimming: 2 bases; J trimming: 7 bases; junction bases outside the gene matches: 9. This CDR3 is 15 amino acids long. Germline CDR1 and CDR2: GTSNPN and SVGIG (reference sequence). CDR3 nucleotides: TGTGCCTGGAGTCTCGACAGGGGGGTGGTGAACATTCAGTACTTC. It translates to CAWSLDRGVVNIQYF. Full variable domain (rest looked up from reference TRBV30 and TRBJ2-4): SQTIHQWPATLVQPVGSPLSLECTVEGTSNPNLYWYRQAAGRGLQLLFYSVGIGQISSEVPQNLSASRPQDRQFILSSKKLLLSDSGFYLCAWSLDRGVVNIQYFGAGTRLSVL.

The J gene is TRBJ2-2, the V gene TRBV7-9; D ambiguous. V dropped 5 bases and J dropped 2 bases, with 12 bases sitting between them. The germline V gene encodes CDR1 SEHNR and CDR2 FQNEAQ (reference sequence). The CDR3 contains 15 residues. The CDR3 protein is CASSPLPHNTGELFF. The CDR3 DNA sequence: TGTGCCAGCAGCCCTCTACCCCACAACACCGGGGAGCTGTTTTTT.

This chain links TRBV4-1 with TRBJ1-1, with D possibly matching TRBD1 (6 bases). The V and J ends lost 6 bases and 3 bases respectively, with 14 bases between them. This CDR3 has 14 amino acids. CDR1 is MGHRA and CDR2 is YSYEKL in the germline V gene. The CDR3 nucleotides read TGCGCCAGCAGTCCGACAGGAGGAGACACTGAAGCTTTCTTT. Its protein is CASSPTGGDTEAFF.

The gene calls are TRBV5-1 and TRBJ2-5; 11 bases fit TRBD2. CDR1 and CDR2 (germline): SGHRS, YFSETQ. The CDR3 sequence is 16 residues long. V was clipped by 0 bases and J by 2 bases; unmatched bases: 3. This CDR3 is CASSLALAGGQETQYF. CDR3 DNA sequence: TGCGCCAGCAGCTTGGCCTTAGCGGGAGGGCAAGAGACCCAGTACTTC.

The V gene is TRBV6-1, the J gene TRBJ1-4; 7 nucleotides agree with TRBD1. Germline V gives CDR1 MNHNS, CDR2 SASEGT. CDR3 length: 15 residues. J was trimmed by 3 bases and V by 4 bases; bases with no gene match: 5. DNA for the CDR3: TGTGCCAGCAGTGGTGACAGGGTATCTAATGAAAAACTGTTTTTT. Its translation: CASSGDRVSNEKLFF.

The chain uses TRBV7-9 and TRBJ2-5, with 9 bases matching TRBD1. CDR1 is SEHNR, CDR2 FQNEAQ, per germline (reference sequence). J lost 1 base, V lost 5 bases, and 8 bases had no gene match. The CDR3 totals 16 residues. This chain's CDR3 is CASSLLGGQGQETQYF. In DNA, the CDR3 is TGTGCCAGCAGCCTACTTGGGGGACAGGGCCAAGAGACCCAGTACTTC. Together with reference TRBV7-9 and TRBJ2-5, the CDR3 gives the full variable domain: DTGVSQNPRHKITKRGQNVTFRCDPISEHNRLYWYRQTLGQGPEFLTYFQNEAQLEKSRLLSDRFSAERPKGSFSTLEIQRTEQGDSAMYLCASSLLGGQGQETQYFGPGTRLLVL.

The rearrangement joins TRBV30 to TRBJ1-2, with 7 bases lining up with TRBD1. The J segment lost 8 bases and the V segment lost 3 bases, leaving 15 bases of the junction unmatched. The CDR3 sequence is 15 residues long. Looked up from germline, CDR1 is GTSNPN and CDR2 is SVGIG (reference sequence). The CDR3, as DNA: TGTGCCTGGAGACTGGGCGGAGGGGGCGCGGGCGGCTACACCTTC. Translating gives CAWRLGGGGAGGYTF.

The J gene is TRBJ2-1, the V gene TRBV27; possible D gene TRBD1, 6 bases. This CDR3 has 16 residues. CDR1 is MNHEY and CDR2 is SMNVEV in the germline V gene (reference sequence). The V gene lost 0 bases and the J gene lost 0 bases, with 9 bases spanning the gap. CDR3 bases: TGTGCCAGCAGTTTATCGACAGGACGCTCCTACAATGAGCAGTTCTTC. As protein: CASSLSTGRSYNEQFF.

This rearrangement joins TRBV7-9 to TRBJ2-2, with 8 bases that match TRBD1. V shed 1 base, J shed 1 base, and the junction held 5 bases outside the gene matches. There are 17 residues in the CDR3. CDR1 and CDR2 from the germline V gene are SEHNR and FQNEAQ (reference sequence). The DNA for the CDR3 is TGTGCCAGCAGCTTAGAAAGACAGGGGAGGAACACCGGGGAGCTGTTTTTT. Its protein product is CASSLERQGRNTGELFF.

Here the CDR3 DNA reads TGCGCCAGCAGTAGGGGCGAAGGGTACGAGCAGTACGTC. It is translated as CASSRGEGYEQYV. The genes are TRBV5-1 and TRBJ2-7, with a tentative D call TRBD1 (5 bases). V was shortened by 5 bases and J by 4 bases, with 13 bases between the two germline ends. CDR3 length equals 13 residues. Germline CDR1 SGHRS, CDR2 YFSETQ.